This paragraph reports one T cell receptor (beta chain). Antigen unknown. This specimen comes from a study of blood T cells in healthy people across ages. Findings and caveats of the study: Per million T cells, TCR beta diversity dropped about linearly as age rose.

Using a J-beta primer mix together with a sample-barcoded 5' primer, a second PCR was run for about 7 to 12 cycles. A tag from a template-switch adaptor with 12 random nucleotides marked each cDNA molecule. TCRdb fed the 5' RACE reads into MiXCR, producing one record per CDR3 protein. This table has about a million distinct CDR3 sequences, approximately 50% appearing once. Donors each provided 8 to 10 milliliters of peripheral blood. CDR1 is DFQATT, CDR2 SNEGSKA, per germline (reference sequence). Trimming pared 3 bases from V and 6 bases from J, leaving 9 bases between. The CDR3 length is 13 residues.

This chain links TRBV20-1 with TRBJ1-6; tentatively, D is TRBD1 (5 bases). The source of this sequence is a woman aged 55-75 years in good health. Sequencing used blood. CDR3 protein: CSASPGTNSPLHF. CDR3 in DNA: TGCAGTGCTAGTCCAGGGACTAATTCACCCCTCCACTTT.